Following are 10 T cell receptor beta chains from one sample sequenced in a study of blood T cell repertoires in COVID-19. Clones were read by immunoSEQ multiplex PCR, and TCRdb kept only the in-frame ones, dropping some. This sample yields 65,000 to 95,000 clones, of which roughly 90% are seen a single time; around 2.8% belongs to the top ten. Sequenced: peripheral blood. All receptors come from a man between 65 and 85 years old with active or convalescent COVID-19.

The chain has TRBV30 and TRBJ2-7, with 7 bases aligning to TRBD1. V was clipped by 2 bases and J by 5 bases; unmatched bases: 12. Germline V gives CDR1 GTSNPN, CDR2 SVGIG (reference sequence). The CDR3 totals 15 residues. The DNA for the CDR3 is TGTGCCTGGAGTCTCGAGACAGGGATTAGCCACGAGCAGTACTTC. Translating it yields CAWSLETGISHEQYF.

The rearrangement uses TRBV5-4 and TRBJ1-2, with a tentative D call TRBD1 (5 bases). Trimming removed 4 bases from V and 1 base from J, with 11 bases in between. This CDR3 contains 14 residues. Germline CDR1 SGHNT, CDR2 YYREEE (reference sequence). CDR3 sequence: CASSGGGFNYGYTF. The CDR3 DNA follows: TGTGCCAGCAGCGGTGGGGGGTTTAACTATGGCTACACCTTC.

The chain carries TRBV28 and TRBJ1-1; 10 bases agree with TRBD1. The germline gives CDR1 MDHEN, CDR2 SYDVKM. V trimming: 3 bases; J trimming: 6 bases; junction bases outside the gene matches: 13. The CDR3 covers 17 residues. The chain's CDR3 is CASSLGGQGWRLAEAFF. In DNA, the CDR3 is TGTGCCAGCAGTTTGGGGGGACAGGGGTGGAGGTTAGCTGAAGCTTTCTTT.

V and J are TRBV6-4 and TRBJ2-5, with D tentatively TRBD1 (6 bases). There are 14 residues in the CDR3. The germline CDR1 and CDR2 sequences are MRHNA and SNTAGT. V shed 0 bases and J shed 4 bases, with 9 bases lying between them. The CDR3 nucleotides are TGTGCCAGCAGTGACTCTGGGGGCAGAGAGACCCAGTACTTC. Amino acids: CASSDSGGRETQYF.

The chain recombines TRBV7-2 with TRBJ1-5; D remains ambiguous. Trimming removed 1 base at V and 1 base at J, with 8 bases between. This CDR3 has 15 amino acids. Germline CDR1 SGHTA, CDR2 FQGNSA. This CDR3 reads CASSLVTGSNQPQHF. DNA of the CDR3: TGTGCCAGCAGCTTAGTTACGGGGAGCAATCAGCCCCAGCATTTT.

The CDR3 DNA reads as TGTGCCAGCAGCTTAACGCCCGGGACTAGAAAATGGAATGAGCAGTTCTTC. Translation: CASSLTPGTRKWNEQFF. This chain links TRBV7-3 with TRBJ2-1; 8 bases are shared with TRBD2. V shed 0 bases, J shed 7 bases, and the junction held 11 bases outside the gene matches. The CDR3 loop spans 17 amino acids. Germline CDR1 is SGHTA and CDR2 is FQGTGA.

This chain uses TRBV12-3 or TRBV12-4 with TRBJ2-5, with D uncertain. Trimming pared 6 bases from V and 3 bases from J, leaving 11 bases between. There are 13 residues in the CDR3. This CDR3 reads CASSPRQKETQYF. The CDR3 bases are TGTGCCAGCAGCCCTAGGCAGAAAGAGACCCAGTACTTC.

The chain employs TRBV19 and TRBJ2-7; a weak D match, TRBD1 (7 bases). The V end lost 1 base, the J end lost 3 bases, and 13 bases lay between the germline ends. The CDR3 covers 15 residues. Germline assignment: CDR1 LNHDA and CDR2 SQIVND (reference sequence). CDR3 DNA sequence: TGTGCCAGTAGTATAGGAAACAGGGGAGGCTACGAGCAGTACTTC. Translating gives CASSIGNRGGYEQYF.

The CDR3 nucleotides read TGCGCCAGCAGCTGGGCCGGGCGGGAAGCAGATACGCAGTATTTT. Translated, it gives CASSWAGREADTQYF. V gene TRBV5-1 combines with J gene TRBJ2-3, with D possibly being TRBD2 (6 bases). The CDR3 spans 15 residues. V lost 3 bases to trimming and J lost 4 bases, with 15 bases between them. The germline V gene encodes CDR1 SGHRS and CDR2 YFSETQ.

The rearrangement uses TRBV27 and TRBJ1-5; D may be TRBD1 (5 bases). Germline assignment: CDR1 MNHEY and CDR2 SMNVEV (reference sequence). The CDR3 is 16 amino acids. Trimming shortened V by 2 bases and J by 1 base, and 12 bases separated the two germline ends. CDR3 sequence reads: CASSLRWGDSNQPQHF. CDR3 nucleotide sequence: TGTGCCAGCAGTTTAAGATGGGGGGACAGCAATCAGCCCCAGCATTTT.